The 5 T cell receptor beta chains below were found in one sample sequenced in a study of neurological immune-mediated disorders. Using its own MiXCR run on the 5' RACE reads, TCRdb lists one record per CDR3 protein. This repertoire shows about 66,000 distinct CDR3 sequences, 4.8% found once; its top ten account for 2% to 2.5%. Specimen: PBMCs. These receptors all come from a woman between 65 and 79 years old with multiple sclerosis.

V and J are TRBV20-1 and TRBJ2-7, with D perhaps TRBD1 (6 bases). CDR3 length: 13 amino acids. Germline CDR1 is DFQATT and CDR2 is SNEGSKA (reference sequence). CDR3 protein: CSALGADSYEQYF. CDR3 nucleotide sequence: TGCAGCGCCTTGGGGGCGGACTCCTACGAGCAGTACTTC.

This clonotype occurred many times. The V call is TRBV20-1, the J call TRBJ2-1; 7 bases line up with TRBD2. J lost 8 bases, V lost 5 bases, and 9 bases had no gene match. The CDR3 length is 13 residues. The germline V gene encodes CDR1 DFQATT and CDR2 SNEGSKA (reference sequence). The chain's CDR3 is CSAFPRERDEQFF. CDR3 in DNA: TGCAGTGCTTTCCCGCGGGAGAGAGATGAGCAGTTCTTC.

This clonotype was observed at least ten times. A junction boundary mismatches the germline segment, possibly from a read error. CDR3 in DNA: TGTGCCAGCAGCTTGGAGGGACTAGCCGGGGTCTTC. Translated, it gives CASSLEGLAGVF. The chain recombines TRBV7-2 with TRBJ2-1, with 9 bases lining up with TRBD2. The CDR3 spans 12 residues. Looked up from germline, CDR1 is SGHTA and CDR2 is FQGNSA.

This clonotype was seen ten or more times. This chain connects TRBV5-5 to TRBJ2-3; 13 nucleotides align to TRBD2. The germline V gene encodes CDR1 SGHKS and CDR2 YYEKEE (reference sequence). This CDR3 spans 17 amino acids. V was clipped by 0 bases and J by 1 base; unmatched bases: 2. The CDR3 here is CASSLGLAGGGTDTQYF. In DNA form, the CDR3 reads TGTGCCAGCAGCTTGGGACTAGCGGGAGGAGGCACAGATACGCAGTATTTT.

This clonotype appeared a single time. A much larger clone is a single base away; this may be a read error. This rearrangement joins TRBV3-1 to TRBJ2-3, with TRBD2 matching over 7 bases. The CDR3 is 20 residues long. J was trimmed by 3 bases and V by 1 base; bases with no gene match: 19. The germline gives CDR1 LGHDT, CDR2 YNNKEL (reference sequence). This chain's CDR3 is CASSQVLSSGEPRGTDTQYF. DNA of the CDR3: TGTGCCAGCAGCCAAGTCCTCTCTAGCGGAGAACCCCGGGGGACAGATACGCAGTATTTT.